The 19 T cell receptor beta chains below were found in one sample sequenced in a study of shared clonotypes between healthy human individuals. Generated by immunoSEQ multiplex PCR, the TCRdb table keeps only in-frame clones and is missing some. This sample has about 1.5 million clones; 98% occur once, and the top ten carry approximately 0.45%. Source material: naive CD4+ T cells sorted from blood. Regarding subset: CD45RA+ positively selected. The receptors shown here come from a man younger than 45 in good health.

This sequence joins TRBV30 and TRBJ2-1, with 7 bases identical to TRBD2. Per the germline V gene, CDR1 is GTSNPN and CDR2 is SVGIG (reference sequence). V was clipped by 3 bases and J by 7 bases; unmatched bases: 18. The CDR3 runs 17 residues. CDR3 sequence: CAWSPLWRTRLENEQFF. CDR3 DNA sequence: TGTGCCTGGAGCCCTCTTTGGAGGACTAGATTAGAGAATGAGCAGTTCTTC.

This chain joins TRBV18 and TRBJ1-1; tentative D call: TRBD1 (6 bases). Germline CDR1 KGHSH, CDR2 LQKENI. V shed 3 bases and J shed 3 bases, with 14 bases lying between them. The length of the CDR3 is 15 residues. In DNA, the CDR3 is TGTGCCAGCTCACCTTCTACAGGGTGGGACACTGAAGCTTTCTTT. This gives the protein CASSPSTGWDTEAFF.

V gene TRBV7-3 combines with J gene TRBJ2-3; TRBD1 might be the D (5 bases). V was pared by 1 base and J by 3 bases, with 14 bases between. CDR1 is SGHTA, CDR2 FQGTGA, per germline. The CDR3 is 16 amino acids. This CDR3 reads CASSLIAGSSTDTQYF. Written as DNA, the CDR3 is TGTGCCAGCAGCTTAATCGCAGGGTCATCTACAGATACGCAGTATTTT.

This chain links TRBV19 with TRBJ2-3, with D perhaps matching TRBD1 or TRBD2 (5 bases each). Per germline, CDR1 LNHDA and CDR2 SQIVND (reference sequence). The CDR3 is made up of 15 amino acids. V lost 1 base and J lost 3, with 11 bases in between. The CDR3 DNA sequence: TGTGCCAGTAGTATAGGGGGGAGTGGGACAGATACGCAGTATTTT. Its translation: CASSIGGSGTDTQYF.

The rearrangement links TRBV14 to TRBJ2-5; no clear D. V dropped 4 bases and J dropped 3 bases, with 9 bases sitting between them. Looked up from germline, CDR1 is SGHDN and CDR2 is FVKESK. The length of the CDR3 is 13 residues. CDR3 DNA sequence: TGTGCCAGCAGCCCCTCTTGGGAAGAGACCCAGTACTTC. Residues: CASSPSWEETQYF.

As for this clone: Other DNA sequences in this specimen translate into the identical CDR3. CDR3 sequence reads: CASSPPLAGRGGYEQYF. In DNA form, the CDR3 reads TGTGCCAGCTCACCACCCCTAGCGGGAAGGGGAGGCTACGAGCAGTACTTC. This chain connects TRBV18 to TRBJ2-7; 9 bases are a match to TRBD2. The V and J ends lost 0 bases and 3 bases, in that order; junction bases with no gene match: 9. The germline V gene encodes CDR1 KGHSH and CDR2 LQKENI. There are 17 residues in the CDR3.

The chain recombines TRBV5-4 with TRBJ2-7; 8 bases agree with TRBD2. The germline V gene has CDR1 SGHNT and CDR2 YYREEE (reference sequence). V dropped 4 bases and J dropped 1; count of bases not matched to a gene: 10. This CDR3 has 16 residues. The CDR3 protein is CASSQELAASSYEQYF. Here the CDR3 DNA reads TGTGCCAGCAGCCAGGAACTAGCGGCAAGTTCCTACGAGCAGTACTTC.

This rearrangement joins TRBV15 to TRBJ1-2; possibly TRBD1 for D (5 bases). V lost 0 bases and J lost 9, with 14 bases in between. The CDR3 loop spans 14 amino acids. In germline, CDR1 is LNHNV, CDR2 YYDKDF (reference sequence). The CDR3 is CATSRDPQGGSYTF. CDR3 bases: TGTGCCACCAGCAGAGATCCCCAGGGTGGGAGCTACACCTTC.

The V and J genes are TRBV7-5 and TRBJ2-1. TRBV7-5 is deemed a pseudogene. This CDR3 has 15 residues. The CDR3, as DNA: TGTGCCAGAAGCTCGCAGGAGTTTCCCCCGAATGAGCAGTTCTTC. This sequence encodes CARSSQEFPPNEQFF.

The V and J genes are TRBV2 and TRBJ1-1; D unresolved. With 5 bases removed from V and 4 bases from J, the gap between germline ends came to 14 bases. CDR3 length equals 14 residues. The germline CDR1 and CDR2 sequences are SNHLY and FYNNEI. The CDR3 sequence: CASSIGREGTEAFF. The CDR3 coding sequence is TGTGCCAGCAGTATTGGACGGGAAGGCACTGAAGCTTTCTTT.

The chain carries TRBV7-9 and TRBJ2-1; 9 bases line up with TRBD1. After removal of 5 bases from V and 0 bases from J, the junction contained 8 bases not matched to a gene. In germline, CDR1 is SEHNR, CDR2 FQNEAQ (reference sequence). The CDR3 is made up of 17 amino acids. CDR3 protein: CASSPGTGRSSYNEQFF. Written as DNA, the CDR3 is TGTGCCAGCAGCCCCGGGACAGGGCGAAGCTCCTACAATGAGCAGTTCTTC.

The gene calls are TRBV9 and TRBJ2-1; no clear D. CDR1 and CDR2 (germline): SGDLS, YYNGEE. Trimming removed 3 bases at V and 4 bases at J, with 23 bases between. There are 18 residues in the CDR3. The CDR3, as DNA: TGTGCCAGCAGCGCCCAGACTGGTAAAAAAGGTCCATACAATGAGCAGTTCTTC. Encoded protein: CASSAQTGKKGPYNEQFF.

The rearrangement joins TRBV5-4 to TRBJ2-2; TRBD1 is a possible D gene (6 bases). CDR3 size: 15 residues. V was clipped by 1 base and J by 1 base, with 8 bases between them. Germline assignment: CDR1 SGHNT and CDR2 YYREEE (reference sequence). The CDR3, as DNA: TGTGCCAGCAGCTTGTTACAGGGGAACACCGGGGAGCTGTTTTTT. As protein: CASSLLQGNTGELFF.

The chain carries TRBV18 and TRBJ2-1; no clear D. This CDR3 has 16 residues. Germline assignment: CDR1 KGHSH and CDR2 LQKENI. V was trimmed by 6 bases and J by 5 bases, leaving 20 bases between them. In DNA form, the CDR3 reads TGTGCCAGCTCGTCCAGCTCACCAGTTGGGGACAATGAGCAGTTCTTC. It yields the protein CASSSSSPVGDNEQFF.

This chain uses TRBV30 with TRBJ1-6; no definite D call. The CDR3 loop spans 12 amino acids. V was pared by 3 bases and J by 7 bases, with 7 bases between. Germline CDR1 and CDR2: GTSNPN and SVGIG (reference sequence). CDR3 in DNA: TGTGCCTGGAGCCATAAAAATTCACCCCTCCACTTT. Protein product: CAWSHKNSPLHF. The complete variable domain, with remaining parts taken from reference TRBV30 and TRBJ1-6, reads SQTIHQWPATLVQPVGSPLSLECTVEGTSNPNLYWYRQAAGRGLQLLFYSVGIGQISSEVPQNLSASRPQDRQFILSSKKLLLSDSGFYLCAWSHKNSPLHFGNGTRLTVT.

The chain links TRBV7-8 to TRBJ2-3; 8 bases are a match to TRBD1. This CDR3 region has 14 residues. Germline CDR1 is SGHVS and CDR2 is FQNEAQ. The V segment lost 3 bases and the J segment 4 bases; nucleotides outside the gene matches: 3. CDR3 nucleotide sequence: TGTGCCAGCAGCTTGCAGGGGGCCTCAGATACGCAGTATTTT. Amino acids: CASSLQGASDTQYF. The entire variable domain, with the rest obtained from reference TRBV7-8 and TRBJ2-3, is as follows: GAGVSQSPRYKVAKRGQDVALRCDPISGHVSLFWYQQALGQGPEFLTYFQNEAQLDKSGLPSDRFFAERPEGSVSTLKIQRTQQEDSAVYLCASSLQGASDTQYFGPGTRLTVL.

V is TRBV18 and J is TRBJ2-7, with 9 bases aligning to TRBD2. Unmatched junction bases numbered 10, after V lost 4 bases and J lost 6 bases. CDR3 size: 15 residues. Germline V gene lookup returns CDR1 KGHSH and CDR2 LQKENI. The CDR3 DNA reads TGTGCCAGCTCACAACCAGGGACTAGCAGGCGCGAGCAGTACTTC. As protein: CASSQPGTSRREQYF.

The chain is built from TRBV7-2 and TRBJ1-2, with TRBD1 as a possible D gene (5 bases). The CDR3 contains 15 residues. The V gene lost 3 bases and the J gene lost 8 bases, with 19 bases spanning the gap. Germline CDR1 and CDR2: SGHTA and FQGNSA. The CDR3 protein is CASSFQGGGKEGYTF. The CDR3 nucleotides read TGTGCCAGCAGCTTCCAGGGCGGGGGGAAGGAAGGCTACACCTTC.

Points on this clone: A read error may account for a junction end that differs from germline. The chain links TRBV20-1 to TRBJ1-2; no clear D. CDR1 is DFQATT, CDR2 SNEGSKA, per germline (reference sequence). This CDR3 has 8 residues. The CDR3 sequence is CSARGIVF. CDR3 bases: TGCAGTGCTAGAGGAATAGTCTTC.